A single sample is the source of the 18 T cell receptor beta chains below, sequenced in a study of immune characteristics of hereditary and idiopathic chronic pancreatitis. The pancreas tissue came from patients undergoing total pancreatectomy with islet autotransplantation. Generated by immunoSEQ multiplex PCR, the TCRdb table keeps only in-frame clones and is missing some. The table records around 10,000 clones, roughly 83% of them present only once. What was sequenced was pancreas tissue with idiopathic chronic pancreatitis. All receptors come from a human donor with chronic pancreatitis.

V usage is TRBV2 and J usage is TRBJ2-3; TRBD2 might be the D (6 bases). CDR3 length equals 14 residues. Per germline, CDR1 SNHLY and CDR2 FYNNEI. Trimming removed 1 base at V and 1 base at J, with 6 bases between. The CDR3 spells CASSEGGGTDTQYF. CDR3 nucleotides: TGTGCCAGCAGTGAAGGGGGGGGCACAGATACGCAGTATTTT.

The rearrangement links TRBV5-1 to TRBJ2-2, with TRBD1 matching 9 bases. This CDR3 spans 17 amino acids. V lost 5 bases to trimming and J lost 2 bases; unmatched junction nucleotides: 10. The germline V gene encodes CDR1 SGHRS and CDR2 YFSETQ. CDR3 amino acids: CASRRQMTGGNTGELFF. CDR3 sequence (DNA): TGCGCCAGCAGGCGACAAATGACAGGGGGTAACACCGGGGAGCTGTTTTTT.

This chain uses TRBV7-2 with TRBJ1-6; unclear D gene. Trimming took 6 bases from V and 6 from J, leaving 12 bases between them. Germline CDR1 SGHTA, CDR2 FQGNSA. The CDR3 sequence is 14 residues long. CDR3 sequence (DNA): TGTGCCAGCAGTCTCAAAGGGTCTAATTCACCCCTCCACTTT. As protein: CASSLKGSNSPLHF.

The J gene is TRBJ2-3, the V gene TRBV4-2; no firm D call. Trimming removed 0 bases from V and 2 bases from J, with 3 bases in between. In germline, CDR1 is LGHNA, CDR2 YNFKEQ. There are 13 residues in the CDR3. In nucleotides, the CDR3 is TGTGCCAGCAGCCAAGAATCCACAGATACGCAGTATTTT. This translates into CASSQESTDTQYF.

The CDR3 loop is CASSLYGGSYEQYV. For the CDR3, the DNA is TGTGCCAGCAGTTTATACGGGGGATCCTACGAGCAGTACGTC. The chain links TRBV28 to TRBJ2-7; D is possibly TRBD2 (6 bases). This CDR3 has 14 residues. The germline V and J ends were trimmed by 1 base and 1 base, with 8 bases remaining between them. In germline, CDR1 is MDHEN, CDR2 SYDVKM.

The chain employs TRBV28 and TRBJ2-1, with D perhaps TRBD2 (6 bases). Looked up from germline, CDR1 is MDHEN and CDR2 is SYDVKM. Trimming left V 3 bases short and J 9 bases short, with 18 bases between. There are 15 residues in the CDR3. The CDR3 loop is CASSFILSLGGEQFF. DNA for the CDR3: TGTGCCAGCAGTTTTATACTTTCTTTGGGAGGTGAGCAGTTCTTC.

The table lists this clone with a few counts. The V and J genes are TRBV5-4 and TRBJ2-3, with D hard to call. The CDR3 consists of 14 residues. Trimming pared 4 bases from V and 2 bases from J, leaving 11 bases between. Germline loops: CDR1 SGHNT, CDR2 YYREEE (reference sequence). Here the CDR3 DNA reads TGTGCCAGCAGCACCGCGACGGACACAGATACGCAGTATTTT. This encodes CASSTATDTDTQYF. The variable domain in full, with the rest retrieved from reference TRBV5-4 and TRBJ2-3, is ETGVTQSPTHLIKTRGQQVTLRCSSQSGHNTVSWYQQALGQGPQFIFQYYREEENGRGNFPPRFSGLQFPNYSSELNVNALELDDSALYLCASSTATDTDTQYFGPGTRLTVL.

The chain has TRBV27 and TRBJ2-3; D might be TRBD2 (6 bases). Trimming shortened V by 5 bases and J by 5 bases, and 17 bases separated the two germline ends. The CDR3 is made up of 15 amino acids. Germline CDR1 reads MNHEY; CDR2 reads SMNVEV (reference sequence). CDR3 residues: CASSPGSQAGDTQYF. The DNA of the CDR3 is TGTGCCAGCAGTCCCGGGAGCCAGGCGGGAGATACGCAGTATTTT.

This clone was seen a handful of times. The DNA of the CDR3 is TGTGCCAGCAGGTCAAAGGGGGGGACACAGACCCAGTACTTC. The encoded protein is CASRSKGGTQTQYF. This chain links TRBV11-1 with TRBJ2-5, with D possibly being TRBD2 (7 bases). V gave up 6 bases and J gave up 6 bases, with 17 bases separating them. The CDR3 spans 14 residues. Per the germline V gene, CDR1 is SGHAT and CDR2 is FQDESV (reference sequence).

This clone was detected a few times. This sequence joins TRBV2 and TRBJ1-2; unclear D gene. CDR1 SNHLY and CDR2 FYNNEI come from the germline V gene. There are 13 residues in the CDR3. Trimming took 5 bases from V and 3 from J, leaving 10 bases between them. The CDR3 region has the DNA TGTGCCAGCAGTCTCCGGACGGACTATGGCTACACCTTC. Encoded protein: CASSLRTDYGYTF.

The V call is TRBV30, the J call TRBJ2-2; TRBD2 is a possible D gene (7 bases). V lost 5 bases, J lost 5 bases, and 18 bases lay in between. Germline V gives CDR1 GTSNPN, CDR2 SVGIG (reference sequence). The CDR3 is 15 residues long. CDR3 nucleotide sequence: TGTGCCTGGTATGACGGGGGGCGCGTAACCGGGGAGCTGTTTTTT. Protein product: CAWYDGGRVTGELFF.

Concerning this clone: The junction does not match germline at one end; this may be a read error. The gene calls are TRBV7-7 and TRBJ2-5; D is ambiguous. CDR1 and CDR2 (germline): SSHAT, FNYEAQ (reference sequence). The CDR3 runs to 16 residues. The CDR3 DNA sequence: TGTGCTAGCAGCCCAATATCGATGCGTACCCAAGAGACCCAGTACTTC. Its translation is CASSPISMRTQETQYF. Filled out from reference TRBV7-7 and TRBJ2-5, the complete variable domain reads GAGVSQSPRYKVTKRGQDVTLRCDPISSHATLYWYQQALGQGPEFLTYFNYEAQPDKSGLPSDRFSAERPEGSISTLTIQRTEQRDSAMYRCASSPISMRTQETQYFGPGTRLLVL.

DNA of the CDR3: TGCGCCAGCAGCTTGAGAGGGGACACCGGGGAGCTGTTTTTT. Amino acid sequence: CASSLRGDTGELFF. The chain has TRBV5-1 and TRBJ2-2; D may match TRBD1 or TRBD2 (5 bases each). The V end lost 1 base, the J end lost 3 bases, and 7 bases lay between the germline ends. The CDR3 has 14 residues. The germline V gene has CDR1 SGHRS and CDR2 YFSETQ.

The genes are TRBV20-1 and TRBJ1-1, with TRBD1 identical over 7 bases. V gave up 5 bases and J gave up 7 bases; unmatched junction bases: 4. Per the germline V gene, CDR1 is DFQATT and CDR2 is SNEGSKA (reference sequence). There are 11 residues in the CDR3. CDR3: CSAQQGIEAFF. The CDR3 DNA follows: TGCAGTGCTCAACAGGGGATTGAAGCTTTCTTT.

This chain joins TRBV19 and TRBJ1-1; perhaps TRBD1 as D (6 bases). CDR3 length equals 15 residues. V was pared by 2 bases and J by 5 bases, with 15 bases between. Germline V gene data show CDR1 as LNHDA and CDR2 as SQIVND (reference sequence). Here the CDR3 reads CASSIKGLQGTEAFF. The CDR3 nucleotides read TGTGCCAGTAGTATAAAGGGTCTCCAGGGGACTGAAGCTTTCTTT.

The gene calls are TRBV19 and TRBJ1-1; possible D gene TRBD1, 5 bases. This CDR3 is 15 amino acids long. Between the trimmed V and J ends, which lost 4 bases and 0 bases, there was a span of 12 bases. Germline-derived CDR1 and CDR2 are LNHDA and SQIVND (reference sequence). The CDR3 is CASSTLDSMNTEAFF. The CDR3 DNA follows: TGTGCCAGTAGTACTCTAGACAGCATGAACACTGAAGCTTTCTTT.

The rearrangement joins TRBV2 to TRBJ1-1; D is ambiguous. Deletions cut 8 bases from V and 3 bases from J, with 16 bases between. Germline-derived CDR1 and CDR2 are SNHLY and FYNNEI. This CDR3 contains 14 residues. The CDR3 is CASSLEGWYTEAFF. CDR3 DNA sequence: TGTGCCAGCTCCCTTGAGGGCTGGTACACTGAAGCTTTCTTT.

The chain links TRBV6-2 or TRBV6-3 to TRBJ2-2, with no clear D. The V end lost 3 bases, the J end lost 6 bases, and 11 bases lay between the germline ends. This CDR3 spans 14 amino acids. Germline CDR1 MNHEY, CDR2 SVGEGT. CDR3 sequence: CASSYETEAGELFF. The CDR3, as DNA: TGTGCCAGCAGTTATGAAACTGAAGCCGGGGAGCTGTTTTTT.